The 20 T cell receptor beta chains below come from one sample, sequenced in a study of T cells in Graves' hyperthyroidism and ophthalmopathy. TCR beta CDR3 sequences were amplified from RNA transcripts. TCR CDR3 regions were first amplified by RT-PCR with HTBI primers. TCRdb re-derived calls from the multiplex PCR reads in MiXCR, one entry per CDR3 protein. The sample holds a few hundred thousand distinct CDR3 sequences, 13% seen once. The sequencing sample was made of blood. These receptors were obtained from a man aged 25 to 40 with Graves' hyperthyroidism that later progressed to Graves' ophthalmopathy.

This clonotype was counted many times. The gene calls are TRBV10-1 and TRBJ2-1; 11 bases fit TRBD1. Germline V lookup: CDR1 WNHNN, CDR2 SYGVQD (reference sequence). This CDR3 region has 15 residues. Trimming removed 6 bases from V and 7 bases from J; junction bases left unmatched: 8. The CDR3 coding sequence is TGCGCCAGCAGCGGACAGGGGGCAATGGAGAATGAGCAGTTCTTC. This gives the protein CASSGQGAMENEQFF.

This clonotype was recorded many times. V is TRBV30 and J is TRBJ1-3; a weak D match, TRBD1 (6 bases). Per the germline V gene, CDR1 is GTSNPN and CDR2 is SVGIG (reference sequence). The length of the CDR3 is 14 residues. Trimming removed 2 bases at V and 4 bases at J, with 12 bases between. The CDR3 region has the DNA TGTGCCTGGAGTTGGGCAGGGGAAGGAAACACCATATATTTT. Protein sequence: CAWSWAGEGNTIYF.

This chain links TRBV7-9 with TRBJ2-5; 9 bases map to TRBD1. Germline CDR1 is SEHNR and CDR2 is FQNEAQ (reference sequence). The CDR3 is made up of 14 amino acids. Germline trimming cut 5 bases from V and 4 bases from J; bases unmatched to any gene: 5. DNA for the CDR3: TGTGCCAGCAGCGCCCGGGACAGGGCAGAGACCCAGTACTTC. Amino acid sequence: CASSARDRAETQYF.

Notes on this clonotype: Given the absence of the conserved phenylalanine or tryptophan at the CDR3 end, a read error is likely. The CDR3 reads CASSYDDYGYTL. The CDR3 nucleotides are TGTGCCAGCAGTTATGACGACTATGGCTACACCCTC. The rearrangement joins TRBV12-3 or TRBV12-4 to TRBJ1-2; D uncertain. The V and J ends lost 4 bases and 3 bases respectively, with 6 bases between them. The CDR3 contains 12 residues.

This clonotype was seen more than once but under ten times. V gene TRBV7-9 combines with J gene TRBJ2-5; D is ambiguous. Deletions cut 3 bases from V and 1 base from J, with 12 bases between. CDR1 and CDR2 (germline): SEHNR, FQNEAQ (reference sequence). The length of the CDR3 is 15 residues. CDR3 bases: TGTGCCAGCAGCTTGCGGCGAACGATCCAAGAGACCCAGTACTTC. This gives the protein CASSLRRTIQETQYF.

This clonotype was counted many times. The chain uses TRBV2 and TRBJ1-1; no firm D call. Germline V lookup: CDR1 SNHLY, CDR2 FYNNEI. V shed 3 bases and J shed 2 bases, with 16 bases lying between them. The CDR3 is made up of 16 amino acids. CDR3 residues: CASSDSAFSINTEAFF. The DNA for the CDR3 is TGTGCCAGCAGTGATTCCGCTTTCAGTATCAACACTGAAGCTTTCTTT.

This clonotype was counted at least ten times. The chain carries TRBV2 and TRBJ1-4, with 8 bases identical to TRBD1. Per the germline V gene, CDR1 is SNHLY and CDR2 is FYNNEI. V lost 6 bases to trimming and J lost 8 bases; unmatched junction nucleotides: 8. The CDR3 consists of 14 residues. The CDR3 loop reads CASSDRGRLEKLFF. In DNA form, the CDR3 reads TGTGCCAGCAGCGACAGGGGAAGGTTGGAAAAACTGTTTTTT.

The J gene is TRBJ2-7, the V gene TRBV27; TRBD1 matches 10 bases. The junction had 8 bases not matched to a gene; V was cut back by 10 bases and J by 5 bases. Germline CDR1 and CDR2: MNHEY and SMNVEV (reference sequence). This CDR3 is 13 amino acids long. CDR3 region: CATAGTGVHEQYF. CDR3 coding DNA: TGTGCCACCGCCGGGACAGGGGTTCACGAGCAGTACTTC.

This clonotype has a handful of counts. The CDR3: CASSSGLAGPLGGELFF. CDR3 nucleotide sequence: TGTGCCAGCAGCTCGGGACTAGCGGGACCCCTGGGCGGGGAGCTGTTTTTT. V and J are TRBV5-8 and TRBJ2-2, with 13 bases fitting TRBD2. The CDR3 covers 17 residues. Germline CDR1 SGHTS, CDR2 YDEGEE. Trimming removed 3 bases from V and 7 bases from J; junction bases left unmatched: 9.

The chain links TRBV5-1 to TRBJ1-6, with D possibly matching TRBD1 (6 bases). Germline V lookup: CDR1 SGHRS, CDR2 YFSETQ. The CDR3 is 14 amino acids. With 2 bases removed from V and 8 bases from J, the gap between germline ends came to 11 bases. The CDR3 coding sequence is TGCGCCAGCAGCTTTTCAGGGGCGGATTCACCCCTCCACTTT. Translating gives CASSFSGADSPLHF.

Ten or more counts support this clonotype. The V call is TRBV2, the J call TRBJ2-1; no reliable D call. Germline CDR1 SNHLY, CDR2 FYNNEI. The CDR3 extends over 13 amino acids. Trimming removed 2 bases at V and 4 bases at J, with 6 bases between. The CDR3 bases are TGTGCCAGCAGTGAAAGCCCTTACAATGAGCAGTTCTTC. As protein: CASSESPYNEQFF.

This clonotype was detected ten times or more. The chain is built from TRBV20-1 and TRBJ1-1; D not resolved. CDR3 size: 12 residues. Deletions cut 0 bases from V and 11 bases from J, with 13 bases between. Germline loops: CDR1 DFQATT, CDR2 SNEGSKA (reference sequence). CDR3 nucleotide sequence: TGCAGTGCTAGAGATTCGGGGAATACGGCTTTCTTT. This sequence encodes CSARDSGNTAFF.

This clonotype was seen at least ten times. The chain links TRBV2 to TRBJ1-4; TRBD1 might be the D (6 bases). CDR1 SNHLY and CDR2 FYNNEI come from the germline V gene. V shed 6 bases and J shed 12 bases, with 14 bases lying between them. The CDR3 has 12 amino acids. CDR3 coding DNA: TGTGCCAGCAGAGAACAGGGTCGAGAACTGTTTTTT. Its translation is CASREQGRELFF.

The chain employs TRBV7-9 and TRBJ1-4; maybe TRBD1 (5 bases). The germline gives CDR1 SEHNR, CDR2 FQNEAQ (reference sequence). V was cut by 5 bases and J by 2 bases, with 12 bases left in between. CDR3 length equals 15 residues. The CDR3 DNA sequence: TGTGCCAGCAGCCCCCATTGGGGCACTAATGAAAAACTGTTTTTT. Amino acids: CASSPHWGTNEKLFF. Using reference TRBV7-9 and TRBJ1-4 for the parts outside the CDR3, the full variable domain is DTGVSQNPRHKITKRGQNVTFRCDPISEHNRLYWYRQTLGQGPEFLTYFQNEAQLEKSRLLSDRFSAERPKGSFSTLEIQRTEQGDSAMYLCASSPHWGTNEKLFFGSGTQLSVL.

The chain is built from TRBV12-5 and TRBJ2-7, with TRBD1 matching 7 bases. The CDR3 runs 16 residues. The germline gives CDR1 LGHNT, CDR2 FRNRAP. The V gene end was trimmed by 0 bases and the J gene end by 5 bases; junction bases not matched to a gene: 10. The CDR3 DNA sequence: TGTGCTAGTGGTTTGGTACTGAACACAGGGGCTCACGAGCAGTACTTC. It translates to CASGLVLNTGAHEQYF.

In this sample, this clonotype turned up many times. The chain employs TRBV5-6 and TRBJ2-2, with 10 bases aligning to TRBD1. Trimming cost V 6 bases and J 6 bases; bases outside gene matches: 11. This CDR3 region has 16 residues. In germline, CDR1 is SGHDT, CDR2 YYEEEE. The CDR3 nucleotides read TGTGCCAGCATCCCGGGACAGGGGAGTGCGTCCGGGGAGCTGTTTTTT. Translating gives CASIPGQGSASGELFF.

This clonotype appeared a few times. The V gene is TRBV28, the J gene TRBJ1-6, with unresolved D. Trimming stripped 7 bases from V and 5 bases from J, with 9 bases between. There are 13 residues in the CDR3. Germline-derived CDR1 and CDR2 are MDHEN and SYDVKM. CDR3 nucleotides: TGTGCCAGCAAGGGTTCGAATAATTCACCCCTCCACTTT. As protein: CASKGSNNSPLHF.

The rearrangement uses TRBV5-1 and TRBJ1-3; D possibly corresponds to TRBD1 (5 bases). The CDR3 runs 14 residues. V lost 2 bases, J lost 3 bases, and 9 bases lay in between. Germline-derived CDR1 and CDR2 are SGHRS and YFSETQ. CDR3 in amino acids: CASSLRGDGNTIYF. The CDR3 DNA is TGCGCCAGCAGCTTACGAGGGGATGGAAACACCATATATTTT.

This clonotype showed up just a few times. The gene calls are TRBV5-1 and TRBJ2-1; 12 bases agree with TRBD2. The CDR3 has 18 amino acids. V shed 3 bases, J shed 6 bases, and the junction held 13 bases outside the gene matches. Looked up from germline, CDR1 is SGHRS and CDR2 is YFSETQ. DNA of the CDR3: TGCGCCAGCAGCTGGGCTAGCGGGGGGGCGACCTTAAGCAATGAGCAGTTCTTC. As protein: CASSWASGGATLSNEQFF. The variable domain in full, with the rest retrieved from reference TRBV5-1 and TRBJ2-1, is KAGVTQTPRYLIKTRGQQVTLSCSPISGHRSVSWYQQTPGQGLQFLFEYFSETQRNKGNFPGRFSGRQFSNSRSEMNVSTLELGDSALYLCASSWASGGATLSNEQFFGPGTRLTVL.

This clonotype was observed many times. The chain combines TRBV7-3 with TRBJ2-3; 13 bases map to TRBD2. The CDR3 is 15 amino acids. Trimming took 1 base from V and 5 from J; bases not matched to a gene: 0. Germline V gene data show CDR1 as SGHTA and CDR2 as FQGTGA. The DNA of the CDR3 is TGTGCCAGCAGCTTAAGACTAGCGGGGGGAGATACGCAGTATTTT. It yields the protein CASSLRLAGGDTQYF.